A selection of T cell receptor beta chains follows, all from one sample in a study of preoperative IRX-2 immunotherapy in early breast cancer. Only in-frame clones appear in the TCRdb table, and some are missing; sequencing was by immunoSEQ multiplex PCR. Among fewer than 40,000 clones listed, nearly 95% were seen once. The material was obtained from a patient treated with IRX-2 immunotherapy. All receptors come from a human donor with breast cancer. Both conserved end residues are trimmed from each CDR3.

J | V | CDR3
TRBJ2-7 | TRBV15 | ATSRDLTYEQY
TRBJ2-2 | TRBV18 | ASSPQASGRKTGELF
TRBJ2-7 | TRBV2 | ASGEGAVRYEQY
TRBJ2-1 | TRBV11-2 | ASSLTTSGGADEQF
TRBJ1-1 | TRBV7-9 | ASSLDIRTAEAF
TRBJ1-1 | TRBV7-3 | ASSSYKAGVAEAF
TRBJ2-1 | TRBV7-2 | ASSPPPRHNEQF
TRBJ1-2 | TRBV5-1 | ASSLVPGDYGYT
TRBJ1-1 | TRBV4-1 | ASSQARNTEAF
TRBJ2-4 | TRBV25-1 | ASSESRIGDIQY
TRBJ2-1 | TRBV9 | ASSAVSGRAHEQF
TRBJ1-2 | TRBV6-6 | ASSYGRKNGYT
TRBJ2-7 | TRBV27 | ASSFIAVPYEQY
TRBJ2-5 | TRBV7-8 | ASSFLAVGETQY
TRBJ2-3 | TRBV5-1 | ASSHGNTDTQY
TRBJ2-7 | TRBV29-1 | SVVLAGVSYEQY
TRBJ2-5 | TRBV28 | ASSLDREETQY
TRBJ2-7 | TRBV7-2 | ASSAGQPQYEQY
TRBJ1-1 | TRBV5-1 | ASSSGRVMNTEAF
TRBJ2-1 | TRBV18 | ASSPPNRGTSGSRNNEQF
TRBJ1-6 | TRBV30 | AWSVLIQGASPLH
TRBJ1-5 | TRBV28 | ASSLNSQGIQPQH
TRBJ2-7 | TRBV28 | ASSTPRDRAEQY
TRBJ2-6 | TRBV15 | ATSDGGGANVLT
TRBJ2-1 | TRBV5-1 | ASRPLRGNNEQF
TRBJ2-5 | TRBV11-2 | ASSLGAGGGQETQY
TRBJ1-3 | TRBV19 | ASSRGRGGNTIY
TRBJ2-5 | TRBV5-1 | ASSLVPGDQETQY